Listed below are T cell receptor beta chains from one sample, sequenced in a study of beta chain features in type 1 diabetes. Only in-frame clones appear in the TCRdb table, and some are missing; sequencing was by immunoSEQ multiplex PCR. Seen here are under 500,000 clones, 30% observed once, and the top ten hold around 0.065%. The sample consisted of naive CD4+ T cells from blood. The source of these receptors is a man aged 18 to 29 in good health. Both conserved end residues are part of each CDR3. Each record gives: D gene, clone size, CDR3 length, J gene, V gene, CDR3 protein, CDR3 DNA. D genes are given only for firm matches. The listing skips clone size in some rows; elsewhere it reads once, few, many or a size class.

>TRBD1|-|14|TRBJ2-7|TRBV29-1
CSVEPPGQGREQYF
TGCAGCGTTGAACCCCCCGGACAGGGTCGCGAGCAGTACTTC
>TRBD2|few|12|TRBJ2-3|TRBV27
CASSNVAGTQYF
TGTGCCAGCAGTAACGTAGCGGGGACGCAGTATTTT
>-|-|13|TRBJ2-2|TRBV6-1
CASAGRITGELFF
TGTGCCAGCGCCGGGCGAATCACCGGGGAGCTGTTTTTT
>-|once|16|TRBJ2-5|TRBV9
CASSERGQGHQETQYF
TGTGCCAGCAGCGAGAGGGGCCAGGGACACCAAGAGACCCAGTACTTC
>TRBD2|-|15|TRBJ2-2|TRBV14
CASSRLGGRTGELFF
TGTGCCAGCAGCCGTTTGGGAGGGCGGACCGGGGAGCTGTTTTTT
>-|few|16|TRBJ2-3|TRBV7-2
CASSLGLTGSTDTQYF
TGTGCCAGCAGCTTAGGGTTGACGGGAAGCACAGATACGCAGTATTTT
>TRBD1|few|12|TRBJ1-5|TRBV10-3
CAARTGGQPQHF
TGTGCCGCAAGGACAGGGGGTCAGCCCCAGCATTTT
>-|-|12|TRBJ2-7|TRBV29-1
CSVEVGSYEQYF
TGCAGCGTTGAGGTCGGGAGCTACGAGCAGTACTTC
>-|-|13|TRBJ1-2|TRBV29-1
CSVEVYLDYGYTF
TGCAGCGTTGAGGTGTACCTGGACTATGGCTACACCTTC
>TRBD2|few|14|TRBJ2-5|TRBV5-1
CASNHPSGIETQYF
TGCGCCAGCAACCACCCTAGCGGCATCGAGACCCAGTACTTC
>-|-|14|TRBJ2-2|TRBV6-5
CASSPSRNTGELFF
TGTGCCAGCAGCCCTTCACGAAACACCGGGGAGCTGTTTTTT
>TRBD1|-|14|TRBJ1-2|TRBV19
CASSSDREAPGYTF
TGTGCCAGTAGCTCGGACAGGGAAGCACCCGGCTACACCTTC
>-|-|14|TRBJ1-1|TRBV6-1
CASSEALGSTEAFF
TGTGCCAGCAGTGAAGCGCTCGGGTCCACTGAAGCTTTCTTT
>-|-|14|TRBJ2-7|TRBV30
CAWSADRGVNEQYF
TGTGCCTGGAGCGCCGACAGAGGGGTGAACGAGCAGTACTTC
>-|-|14|TRBJ2-7|TRBV11-2
CASTRLARSYEQYF
TGTGCCAGCACCCGCCTCGCGCGGTCCTACGAGCAGTACTTC
>TRBD1|-|14|TRBJ2-2|TRBV5-4
CASSGQGDTGELFF
TGTGCCAGCAGCGGACAGGGGGACACCGGGGAGCTGTTTTTT
>-|-|16|TRBJ2-5|TRBV5-1
CASSLAPKDNQETQYF
TGCGCCAGCAGCTTGGCCCCCAAGGACAACCAAGAGACCCAGTACTTC
>-|-|15|TRBJ2-2|TRBV14
CASSQSSANTGELFF
TGTGCCAGCAGCCAAAGTTCGGCGAACACCGGGGAGCTGTTTTTT
>TRBD2|few|16|TRBJ2-1|TRBV4-2
CASSQDGLGHWNEQFF
TGTGCCAGCAGCCAAGATGGACTAGGACATTGGAATGAGCAGTTCTTC
>-|-|12|TRBJ2-7|TRBV4-1
CASSHGGREQYF
TGCGCCAGCAGCCATGGGGGTAGGGAGCAGTACTTC
>TRBD2|-|14|TRBJ2-1|TRBV28
CATGTSGRANEQFF
TGTGCCACCGGGACTAGCGGGAGGGCCAATGAGCAGTTCTTC
>-|-|15|TRBJ2-7|TRBV4-1
CASSQSDTWSYEQYF
TGCGCCAGCAGCCAAAGTGACACCTGGTCCTACGAGCAGTACTTC
>-|-|15|TRBJ1-1|TRBV11-1
CASSGLQRPRTEAFF
TGTGCCAGCAGCGGACTACAGCGGCCACGCACTGAAGCTTTCTTT
>-|-|13|TRBJ2-5|TRBV30
CAWSVGSDKTQYF
TGTGCCTGGAGTGTAGGGTCGGACAAGACCCAGTACTTC
>-|-|16|TRBJ2-7|TRBV29-1
CSVEDFSSGVGGEQYF
TGCAGCGTTGAAGATTTCTCATCCGGGGTGGGCGGCGAGCAGTACTTC
>-|few|14|TRBJ2-7|TRBV7-2
CASSFGAETYEQYF
TGTGCCAGCAGCTTTGGGGCGGAGACGTACGAGCAGTACTTC
>-|-|14|TRBJ1-1|TRBV7-9
CASSPVGANTEAFF
TGTGCCAGCAGCCCGGTCGGGGCTAACACTGAAGCTTTCTTT
>TRBD1|-|15|TRBJ2-5|TRBV7-9
CASSQGQGEAETQYF
TGTGCCAGCAGCCAGGGACAGGGGGAGGCAGAGACCCAGTACTTC
>-|-|13|TRBJ1-5|TRBV30
CAWSVLGNQPQHF
TGTGCCTGGAGTGTACTGGGTAATCAGCCCCAGCATTTT
>-|-|13|TRBJ2-7|TRBV30
CAWSQGLSGEQYF
TGTGCCTGGAGTCAAGGACTTTCCGGCGAGCAGTACTTC
>-|-|14|TRBJ2-1|TRBV7-9
CASSLEGSSHEQFF
TGTGCCAGCAGCTTAGAAGGTTCAAGCCATGAGCAGTTCTTC
>-|-|14|TRBJ2-5|TRBV9
CASSVGLYQETQYF
TGTGCCAGCAGCGTAGGACTGTATCAAGAGACCCAGTACTTC
>-|-|15|TRBJ1-1|TRBV30
CAWEPRGIMNTEAFF
TGTGCCTGGGAGCCTCGCGGTATAATGAACACTGAAGCTTTCTTT
>-|-|12|TRBJ2-1|TRBV28
CATARGYNEQFF
TGTGCCACGGCGAGAGGGTACAATGAGCAGTTCTTC
>TRBD2|few|15|TRBJ2-3|TRBV9
CASSVSGRAPDTQYF
TGTGCCAGCAGCGTAAGCGGGAGGGCCCCAGATACGCAGTATTTT
>TRBD1|-|16|TRBJ2-7|TRBV11-2
CASRRGVRTGRHEQYF
TGTGCCAGCAGGCGAGGGGTTAGGACAGGGAGGCACGAGCAGTACTTC
>-|-|13|TRBJ1-1|TRBV6-1
CASSVNSVNEAFF
TGTGCCAGCAGTGTAAACTCAGTAAACGAAGCTTTCTTT
>TRBD2|few|14|TRBJ2-7|TRBV25-1
CASRSSGQRYEQYF
TGTGCCAGCAGAAGTAGCGGGCAACGCTACGAGCAGTACTTC
>TRBD1|-|17|TRBJ1-2|TRBV2
CASSEAWTGATHYGYTF
TGTGCCAGCAGTGAAGCTTGGACAGGGGCGACTCACTATGGCTACACCTTC
>-|few|13|TRBJ2-1|TRBV10-3
CAIEDPSYNEQFF
TGTGCCATCGAAGATCCCTCCTACAATGAGCAGTTCTTC
>-|-|15|TRBJ2-3|TRBV7-2
CASSLAGTVTDTQYF
TGTGCCAGCAGCTTGGCCGGGACGGTCACAGATACGCAGTATTTT
>-|-|15|TRBJ2-5|TRBV29-1
CSGEEGGQGGETQYF
TGCAGCGGTGAGGAAGGAGGCCAGGGAGGAGAGACCCAGTACTTC
>TRBD2|-|14|TRBJ2-7|TRBV27
CASSFGSGRPPRYF
TGTGCCAGCAGTTTCGGTAGCGGGCGACCCCCACGCTACTTC
>-|-|13|TRBJ1-2|TRBV10-3
CAIKDTFNYGYTF
TGTGCCATCAAGGACACCTTTAACTATGGCTACACCTTC
>-|-|17|TRBJ2-1|TRBV28
CASSLPLTGSSYNEQFF
TGTGCCAGCAGCCTACCTCTGACAGGAAGCTCCTACAATGAGCAGTTCTTC
>TRBD2|few|16|TRBJ2-7|TRBV4-3
CASSQVTTSGSYEQYF
TGCGCCAGCAGCCAAGTTACGACTAGCGGGAGTTACGAGCAGTACTTC
>-|few|12|TRBJ1-5|TRBV5-4
CASSLDHQPQHF
TGTGCCAGCAGCTTGGACCATCAGCCCCAGCATTTT
>-|-|13|TRBJ2-7|TRBV4-3
CASSARSSYEQYF
TGCGCCAGCAGCGCCCGTAGTTCCTACGAGCAGTACTTC
>-|-|14|TRBJ1-4|TRBV30
CAWSVGGSREKLFF
TGTGCCTGGAGTGTCGGGGGAAGTAGGGAAAAACTGTTTTTT
>-|-|14|TRBJ2-5|TRBV7-8
CASSPRRETETQYF
TGTGCCAGCAGCCCGAGGAGGGAGACCGAGACCCAGTACTTC
>TRBD2|-|19|TRBJ2-3|TRBV30
CAWRDPIGTSGSRPDTQYF
TGTGCCTGGAGGGACCCTATCGGGACTAGCGGGAGTAGGCCAGATACGCAGTATTTT
>TRBD2|-|17|TRBJ2-5|TRBV4-3
CASSQESSGSYQETQYF
TGCGCCAGCAGCCAAGAATCTAGCGGGAGTTACCAAGAGACCCAGTACTTC
>TRBD1|few|15|TRBJ2-1|TRBV7-2
CASSFPGGRRDEQFF
TGTGCCAGCAGCTTCCCAGGGGGCAGGAGGGATGAGCAGTTCTTC
>-|-|15|TRBJ1-2|TRBV27
CASSLSGAGNYGYTF
TGTGCCAGCAGTTTATCCGGGGCTGGGAACTATGGCTACACCTTC
>TRBD2|-|16|TRBJ2-3|TRBV30
CAWSPWTSGDTDTQYF
TGTGCCTGGAGTCCTTGGACTAGCGGGGACACAGATACGCAGTATTTT